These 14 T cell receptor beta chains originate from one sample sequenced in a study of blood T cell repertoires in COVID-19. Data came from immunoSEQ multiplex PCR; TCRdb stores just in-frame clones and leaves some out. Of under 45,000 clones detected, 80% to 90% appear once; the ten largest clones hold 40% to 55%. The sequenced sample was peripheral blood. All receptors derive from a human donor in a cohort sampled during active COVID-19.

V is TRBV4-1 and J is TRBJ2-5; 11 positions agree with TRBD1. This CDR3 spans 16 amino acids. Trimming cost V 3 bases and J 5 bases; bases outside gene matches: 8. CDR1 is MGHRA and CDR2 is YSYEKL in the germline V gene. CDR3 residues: CASSQVGQGERETQYF. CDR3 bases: TGCGCCAGCAGCCAGGTGGGACAGGGGGAAAGGGAGACCCAGTACTTC.

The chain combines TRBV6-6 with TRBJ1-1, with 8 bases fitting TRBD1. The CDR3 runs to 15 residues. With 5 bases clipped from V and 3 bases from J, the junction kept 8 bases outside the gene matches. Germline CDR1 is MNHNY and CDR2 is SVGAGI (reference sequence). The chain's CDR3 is CASSAPRQGYTEAFF. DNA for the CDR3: TGTGCCAGCAGTGCGCCACGACAGGGGTACACTGAAGCTTTCTTT.

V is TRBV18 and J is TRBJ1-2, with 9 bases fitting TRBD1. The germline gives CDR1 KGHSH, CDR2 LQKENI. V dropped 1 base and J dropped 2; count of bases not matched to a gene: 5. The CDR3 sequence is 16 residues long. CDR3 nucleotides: TGTGCCAGCTCACCACGAGCACAGGGGGCGAACTATGGCTACACCTTC. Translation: CASSPRAQGANYGYTF.

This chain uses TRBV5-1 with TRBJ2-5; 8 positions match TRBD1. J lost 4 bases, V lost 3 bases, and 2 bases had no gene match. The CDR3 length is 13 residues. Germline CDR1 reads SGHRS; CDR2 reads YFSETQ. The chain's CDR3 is CASSSDRAETQYF. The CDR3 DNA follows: TGCGCCAGCAGCTCGGACAGGGCAGAGACCCAGTACTTC.

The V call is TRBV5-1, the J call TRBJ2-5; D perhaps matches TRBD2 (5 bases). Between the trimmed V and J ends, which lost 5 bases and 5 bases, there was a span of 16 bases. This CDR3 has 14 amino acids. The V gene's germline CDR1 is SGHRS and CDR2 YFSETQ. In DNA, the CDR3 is TGCGCCAGCAGTTCTACGGCAACTAGGGAGACCCAGTACTTC. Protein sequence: CASSSTATRETQYF. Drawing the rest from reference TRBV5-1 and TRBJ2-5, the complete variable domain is KAGVTQTPRYLIKTRGQQVTLSCSPISGHRSVSWYQQTPGQGLQFLFEYFSETQRNKGNFPGRFSGRQFSNSRSEMNVSTLELGDSALYLCASSSTATRETQYFGPGTRLLVL.

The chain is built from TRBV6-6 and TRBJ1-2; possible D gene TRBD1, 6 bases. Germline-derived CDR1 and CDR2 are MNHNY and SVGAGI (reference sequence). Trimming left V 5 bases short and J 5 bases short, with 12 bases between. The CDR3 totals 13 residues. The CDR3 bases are TGTGCCAGCAGTAGGGGGACACAGTATGGCTACACCTTC. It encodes CASSRGTQYGYTF.

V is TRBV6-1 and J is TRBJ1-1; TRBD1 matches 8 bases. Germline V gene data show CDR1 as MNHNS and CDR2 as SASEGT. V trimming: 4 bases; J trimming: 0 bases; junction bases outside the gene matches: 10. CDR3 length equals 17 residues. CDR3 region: CASSAGQGRGLNTEAFF. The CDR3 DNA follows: TGTGCCAGCAGTGCTGGACAGGGAAGGGGGTTGAACACTGAAGCTTTCTTT.

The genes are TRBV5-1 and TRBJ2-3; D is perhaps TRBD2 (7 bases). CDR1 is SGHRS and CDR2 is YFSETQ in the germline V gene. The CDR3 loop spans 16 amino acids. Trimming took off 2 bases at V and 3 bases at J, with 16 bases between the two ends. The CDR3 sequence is CASSLQGGVATDTQYF. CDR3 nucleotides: TGCGCCAGCAGCTTACAGGGAGGGGTTGCGACAGATACGCAGTATTTT.

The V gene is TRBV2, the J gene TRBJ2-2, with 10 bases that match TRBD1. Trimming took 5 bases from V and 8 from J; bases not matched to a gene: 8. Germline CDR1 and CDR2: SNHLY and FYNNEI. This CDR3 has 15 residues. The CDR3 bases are TGTGCCAGCAGTAGACAGGGGGCTTTATCTGGGGAGCTGTTTTTT. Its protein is CASSRQGALSGELFF. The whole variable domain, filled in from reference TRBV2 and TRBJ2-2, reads EPEVTQTPSHQVTQMGQEVILRCVPISNHLYFYWYRQILGQKVEFLVSFYNNEISEKSEIFDDQFSVERPDGSNFTLKIRSTKLEDSAMYFCASSRQGALSGELFFGEGSRLTVL.

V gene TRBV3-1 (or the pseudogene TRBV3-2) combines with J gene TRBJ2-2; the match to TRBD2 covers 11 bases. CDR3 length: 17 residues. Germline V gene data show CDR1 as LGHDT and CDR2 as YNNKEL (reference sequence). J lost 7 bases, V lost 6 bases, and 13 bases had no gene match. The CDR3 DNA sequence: TGTGCCAGCAGAAGAACTAGCGGGGGCCGCCTTTTCGGGGAGCTGTTTTTT. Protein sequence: CASRRTSGGRLFGELFF.

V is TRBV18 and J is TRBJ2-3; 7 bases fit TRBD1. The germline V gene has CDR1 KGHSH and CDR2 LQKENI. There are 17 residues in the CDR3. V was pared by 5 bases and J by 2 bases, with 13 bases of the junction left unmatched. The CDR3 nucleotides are TGTGCCAGCTCATCTCCGTACAGGGGAACCTACACAGATACGCAGTATTTT. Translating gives CASSSPYRGTYTDTQYF.

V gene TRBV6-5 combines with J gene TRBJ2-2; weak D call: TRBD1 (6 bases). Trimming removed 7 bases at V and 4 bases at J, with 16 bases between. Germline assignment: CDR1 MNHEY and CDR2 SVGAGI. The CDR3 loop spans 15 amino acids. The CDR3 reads CASNPQGSGTGELFF. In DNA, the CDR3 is TGTGCCAGCAACCCACAGGGTTCCGGCACCGGGGAGCTGTTTTTT.

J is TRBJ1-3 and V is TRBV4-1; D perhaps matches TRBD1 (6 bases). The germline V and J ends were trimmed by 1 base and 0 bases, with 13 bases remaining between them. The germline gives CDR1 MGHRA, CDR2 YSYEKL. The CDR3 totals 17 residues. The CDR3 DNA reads TGCGCCAGCAGCCAAGTCCTCGGACAGATCTCTGGAAACACCATATATTTT. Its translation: CASSQVLGQISGNTIYF.

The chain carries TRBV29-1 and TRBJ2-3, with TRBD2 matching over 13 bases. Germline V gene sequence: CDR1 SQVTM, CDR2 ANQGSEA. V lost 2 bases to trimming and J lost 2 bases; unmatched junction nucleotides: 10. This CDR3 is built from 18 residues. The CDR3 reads CSVEKPLGLAGNTDTQYF. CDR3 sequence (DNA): TGCAGCGTTGAAAAGCCCCTGGGACTAGCGGGGAACACAGATACGCAGTATTTT.